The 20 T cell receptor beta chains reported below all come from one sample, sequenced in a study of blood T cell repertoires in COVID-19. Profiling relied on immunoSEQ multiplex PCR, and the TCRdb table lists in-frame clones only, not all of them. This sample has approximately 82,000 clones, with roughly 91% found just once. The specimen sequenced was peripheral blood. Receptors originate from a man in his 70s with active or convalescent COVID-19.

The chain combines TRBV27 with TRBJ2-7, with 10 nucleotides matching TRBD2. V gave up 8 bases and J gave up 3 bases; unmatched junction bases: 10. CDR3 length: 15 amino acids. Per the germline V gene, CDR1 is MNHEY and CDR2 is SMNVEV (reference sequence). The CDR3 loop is CASSNQREGRYEQYF. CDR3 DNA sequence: TGTGCCAGCTCAAACCAGCGGGAGGGACGCTACGAGCAGTACTTC.

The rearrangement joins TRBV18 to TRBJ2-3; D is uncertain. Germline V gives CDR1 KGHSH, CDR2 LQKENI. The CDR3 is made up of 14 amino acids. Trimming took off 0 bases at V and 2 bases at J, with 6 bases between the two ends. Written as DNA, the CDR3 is TGTGCCAGCTCACCACCCGTTTACACAGATACGCAGTATTTT. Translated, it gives CASSPPVYTDTQYF.

The CDR3 region is CATKGDSHNYGYTF. The CDR3 DNA is TGTGCCACCAAGGGGGACAGCCATAACTATGGCTACACCTTC. The chain recombines TRBV11-2 with TRBJ1-2, with TRBD1 matching 7 bases. V dropped 10 bases and J dropped 1; count of bases not matched to a gene: 9. The CDR3 loop spans 14 amino acids. The V gene's germline CDR1 is SGHAT and CDR2 FQNNGV.

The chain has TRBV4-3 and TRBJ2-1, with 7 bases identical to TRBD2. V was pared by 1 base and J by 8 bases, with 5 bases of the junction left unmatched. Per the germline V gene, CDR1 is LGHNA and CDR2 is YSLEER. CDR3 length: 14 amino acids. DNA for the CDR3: TGCGCCAGCAGCCAAGGGACTAGTAGCCATGAGCAGTTCTTC. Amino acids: CASSQGTSSHEQFF.

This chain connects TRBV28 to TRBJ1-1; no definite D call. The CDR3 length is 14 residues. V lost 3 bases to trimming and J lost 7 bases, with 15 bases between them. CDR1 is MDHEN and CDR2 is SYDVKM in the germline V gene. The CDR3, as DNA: TGTGCCAGCAGTTTCATTGGTGGGCAGATTGAAGCTTTCTTT. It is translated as CASSFIGGQIEAFF.

CDR3 sequence: CASSSSYGYTF. The CDR3 coding sequence is TGTGCCAGCAGTTCCAGTTACGGCTACACCTTC. The V call is TRBV12-3 or TRBV12-4, the J call TRBJ1-2, with D unresolved. Trimming took off 4 bases at V and 8 bases at J, with 8 bases between the two ends. The CDR3 has 11 residues.

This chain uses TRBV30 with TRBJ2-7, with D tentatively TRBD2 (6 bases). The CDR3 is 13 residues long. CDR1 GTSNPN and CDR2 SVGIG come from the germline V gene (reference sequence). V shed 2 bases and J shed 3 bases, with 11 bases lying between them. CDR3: CAWSITSLYEQYF. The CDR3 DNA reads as TGTGCCTGGAGTATAACTAGCCTCTACGAGCAGTACTTC.

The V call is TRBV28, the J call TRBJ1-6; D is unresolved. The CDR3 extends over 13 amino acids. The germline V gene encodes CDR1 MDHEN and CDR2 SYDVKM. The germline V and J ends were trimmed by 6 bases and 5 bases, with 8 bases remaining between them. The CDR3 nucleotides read TGTGCCAGCAGGGGGAGCAATAATTCACCCCTCCACTTT. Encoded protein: CASRGSNNSPLHF.

DNA for the CDR3: TGCGCCAGCAGCCATCCCGCAGAAGCGAACACCGGGGAGCTGTTTTTT. Translating gives CASSHPAEANTGELFF. This chain links TRBV5-1 with TRBJ2-2; no definite D call. This CDR3 is 16 amino acids long. Trimming removed 4 bases from V and 0 bases from J, with 13 bases in between. The germline gives CDR1 SGHRS, CDR2 YFSETQ. Full variable domain (remainder filled in from reference TRBV5-1 and TRBJ2-2): KAGVTQTPRYLIKTRGQQVTLSCSPISGHRSVSWYQQTPGQGLQFLFEYFSETQRNKGNFPGRFSGRQFSNSRSEMNVSTLELGDSALYLCASSHPAEANTGELFFGEGSRLTVL.

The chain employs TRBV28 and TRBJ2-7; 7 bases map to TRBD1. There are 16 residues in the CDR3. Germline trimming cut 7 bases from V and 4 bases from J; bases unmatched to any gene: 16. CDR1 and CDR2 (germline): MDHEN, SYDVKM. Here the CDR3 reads CASTPDSAGGSYEQYF. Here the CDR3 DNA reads TGTGCCAGCACTCCCGACAGCGCAGGGGGATCGTACGAGCAGTACTTC. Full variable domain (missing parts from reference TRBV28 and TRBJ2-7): DVKVTQSSRYLVKRTGEKVFLECVQDMDHENMFWYRQDPGLGLRLIYFSYDVKMKEKGDIPEGYSVSREKKERFSLILESASTNQTSMYLCASTPDSAGGSYEQYFGPGTRLTVT.

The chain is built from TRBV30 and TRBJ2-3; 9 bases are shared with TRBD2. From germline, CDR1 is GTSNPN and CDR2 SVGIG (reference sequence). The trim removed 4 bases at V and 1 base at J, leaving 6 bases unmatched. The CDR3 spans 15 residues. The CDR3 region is CAWKRLAGGTDTQYF. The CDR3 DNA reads TGTGCCTGGAAACGCTTAGCGGGAGGCACAGATACGCAGTATTTT.

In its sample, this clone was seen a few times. CDR3 nucleotide sequence: TGTGCCAGCAGCTTAGCAGGGGCGGTTTCTTCACCCCTCCACTTT. Protein sequence: CASSLAGAVSSPLHF. The chain combines TRBV7-2 with TRBJ1-6; TRBD1 might be the D (5 bases). V was clipped by 0 bases and J by 9 bases, with 12 bases between them. Germline assignment: CDR1 SGHTA and CDR2 FQGNSA. The CDR3 spans 15 residues.

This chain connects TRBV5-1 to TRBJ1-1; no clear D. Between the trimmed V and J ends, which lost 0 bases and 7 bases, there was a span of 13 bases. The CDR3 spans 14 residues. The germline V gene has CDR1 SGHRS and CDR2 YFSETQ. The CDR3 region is CASSLDLWTYEAFF. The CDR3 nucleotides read TGCGCCAGCAGCTTGGATTTATGGACTTATGAAGCTTTCTTT.

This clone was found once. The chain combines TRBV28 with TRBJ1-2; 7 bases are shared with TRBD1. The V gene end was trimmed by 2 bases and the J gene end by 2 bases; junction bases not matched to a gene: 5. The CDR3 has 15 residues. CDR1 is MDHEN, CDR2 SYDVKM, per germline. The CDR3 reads CASSLEPGGNYGYTF. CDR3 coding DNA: TGTGCCAGCAGTTTAGAACCAGGGGGAAACTATGGCTACACCTTC.

The CDR3: CASSLVGSGGSGNTIYF. DNA for the CDR3: TGCGCCAGCAGCTTGGTAGGGTCAGGGGGCTCTGGAAACACCATATATTTT. This chain connects TRBV5-1 to TRBJ1-3; 7 nucleotides align to TRBD1. The V segment lost 0 bases and the J segment 0 bases; nucleotides outside the gene matches: 6. The germline gives CDR1 SGHRS, CDR2 YFSETQ. This CDR3 spans 17 amino acids. Full variable domain (remainder filled in from reference TRBV5-1 and TRBJ1-3): KAGVTQTPRYLIKTRGQQVTLSCSPISGHRSVSWYQQTPGQGLQFLFEYFSETQRNKGNFPGRFSGRQFSNSRSEMNVSTLELGDSALYLCASSLVGSGGSGNTIYFGEGSWLTVV.

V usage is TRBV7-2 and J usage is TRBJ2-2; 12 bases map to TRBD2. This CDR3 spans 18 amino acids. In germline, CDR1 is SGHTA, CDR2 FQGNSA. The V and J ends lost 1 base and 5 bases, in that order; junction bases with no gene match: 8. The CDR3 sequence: CASSLESLAGGRTGELFF. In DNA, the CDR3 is TGTGCCAGCAGCTTAGAGTCCCTAGCGGGAGGGAGAACCGGGGAGCTGTTTTTT.

CDR3 sequence (DNA): TGTGCCAGCAGCCCGCAAAACAGGGGAACTGAAGCTTTCTTT. Protein sequence: CASSPQNRGTEAFF. The chain joins TRBV7-2 to TRBJ1-1; 7 bases are shared with TRBD1. This CDR3 comprises 14 residues. CDR1 and CDR2 from the germline V gene are SGHTA and FQGNSA. V lost 5 bases, J lost 5 bases, and 8 bases stayed unmatched. Full variable domain (missing parts from reference TRBV7-2 and TRBJ1-1): GAGVSQSPSNKVTEKGKDVELRCDPISGHTALYWYRQSLGQGLEFLIYFQGNSAPDKSGLPSDRFSAERTGGSVSTLTIQRTQQEDSAVYLCASSPQNRGTEAFFGQGTRLTVV.

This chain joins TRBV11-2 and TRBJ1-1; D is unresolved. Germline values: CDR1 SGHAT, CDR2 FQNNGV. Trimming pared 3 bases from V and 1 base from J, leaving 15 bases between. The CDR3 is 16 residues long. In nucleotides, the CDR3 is TGTGCCAGCAGCTTCCTCGGGTGGGGAGAGAACACTGAAGCTTTCTTT. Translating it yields CASSFLGWGENTEAFF.

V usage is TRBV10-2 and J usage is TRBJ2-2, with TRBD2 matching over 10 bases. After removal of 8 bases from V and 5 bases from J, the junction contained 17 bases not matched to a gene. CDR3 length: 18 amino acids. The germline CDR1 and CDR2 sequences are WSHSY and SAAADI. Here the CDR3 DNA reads TGCGCCAGCCCCACTATACCGGGACTAGCGTTCCAAACCGGGGAGCTGTTTTTT. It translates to CASPTIPGLAFQTGELFF.

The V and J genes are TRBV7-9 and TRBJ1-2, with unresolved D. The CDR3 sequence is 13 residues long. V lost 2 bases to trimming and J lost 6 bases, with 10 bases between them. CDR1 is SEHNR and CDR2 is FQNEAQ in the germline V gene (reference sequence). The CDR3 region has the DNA TGTGCCAGCAGCTTAACCAGGACTGATGGCTACACCTTC. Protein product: CASSLTRTDGYTF.